One and the same sample provided the 23 T cell receptor beta chains below, sequenced in a study of T cell repertoires in cytomegalovirus infection. TCRdb re-derived calls from the reads in MiXCR, one entry per CDR3 protein. The sample yields roughly 760,000 distinct CDR3 sequences, 35% seen once. Source material: PBMCs. The receptors come from a human donor in good health (CMV status not recorded). Some clones in this sample may be carry-over from other donors' samples.

This clonotype appeared many times. The chain has TRBV11-2 and TRBJ2-4; 7 nucleotides agree with TRBD1. J lost 0 bases, V lost 6 bases, and 5 bases had no gene match. Germline values: CDR1 SGHAT, CDR2 FQNNGV. The CDR3 spans 15 residues. The CDR3 here is CASSLTGRAKNIQYF. For the CDR3, the DNA is TGTGCCAGCAGTTTGACAGGGAGAGCCAAAAACATTCAGTACTTC.

This chain links TRBV7-2 with TRBJ2-2; D might be TRBD1 or TRBD2, each matching 6 bases. V lost 5 bases, J lost 4 bases, and 11 bases lay in between. CDR3 length: 14 amino acids. Germline values: CDR1 SGHTA, CDR2 FQGNSA. The CDR3 loop reads CASSKGGFTGELFF. Here the CDR3 DNA reads TGTGCCAGCAGCAAAGGGGGGTTCACCGGGGAGCTGTTTTTT.

This clonotype was found many times. The chain couples TRBV11-2 to TRBJ1-4; D might be TRBD1 (5 bases). This CDR3 spans 15 amino acids. Germline-derived CDR1 and CDR2 are SGHAT and FQNNGV. V lost 1 base to trimming and J lost 5 bases, with 11 bases between them. This CDR3 reads CASSLGGGVNEKLFF. CDR3 coding DNA: TGTGCCAGCAGCTTAGGCGGAGGGGTGAATGAAAAACTGTTTTTT.

The sample holds a few counts of this clonotype. The chain links TRBV28 to TRBJ1-1; TRBD1 matches 10 bases. The V segment lost 5 bases and the J segment 5 bases; nucleotides outside the gene matches: 11. The CDR3 extends over 16 amino acids. Germline V gene sequence: CDR1 MDHEN, CDR2 SYDVKM. CDR3 nucleotide sequence: TGTGCCAGCAGTAAGCGACAGGGGGCTTTCGATACTGAAGCTTTCTTT. Translation: CASSKRQGAFDTEAFF.

Turning to this clonotype: As the CDR3 is not closed by the conserved phenylalanine or tryptophan, this likely results from a read error. This chain's CDR3 is CSARTGIGYTL. CDR3 coding DNA: TGCAGCGCTAGGACAGGGATCGGCTACACCTTA. The V call is TRBV29-1, the J call TRBJ1-2, with 8 bases fitting TRBD1. Germline V gene sequence: CDR1 SQVTM, CDR2 ANQGSEA. V was pared by 7 bases and J by 8 bases, with 6 bases of the junction left unmatched. The CDR3 consists of 11 residues.

This clonotype was detected ten times or more. V is TRBV6-1 and J is TRBJ2-3; TRBD2 matches at 11 bases. This CDR3 comprises 23 residues. Germline CDR1 and CDR2: MNHNS and SASEGT. V lost 6 bases, J lost 0 bases, and 26 bases stayed unmatched. CDR3 coding DNA: TGTGCCAGCAGGAGATCCGCCGATCCGCTGACTAGCGGGATTTCCACTAGCACAGATACGCAGTATTTT. Translation gives CASRRSADPLTSGISTSTDTQYF.

The chain joins TRBV7-9 to TRBJ2-3; 14 bases line up with TRBD2. J was trimmed by 5 bases and V by 4 bases; bases with no gene match: 5. In germline, CDR1 is SEHNR, CDR2 FQNEAQ (reference sequence). The CDR3 loop spans 16 amino acids. CDR3 coding DNA: TGTGCCAGCAGCTCGGGACTAGCGGGAGAAAGAGATACGCAGTATTTT. It encodes CASSSGLAGERDTQYF.

The V and J genes are TRBV19 and TRBJ1-5; tentative D call: TRBD1 (6 bases). The ends were cut back, 6 bases at V and 7 bases at J, with 16 bases in the middle. Germline CDR1 LNHDA, CDR2 SQIVND (reference sequence). The CDR3 consists of 14 residues. The CDR3: CASSTPQGGQPQHF. The DNA of the CDR3 is TGTGCCAGTAGCACCCCACAGGGAGGACAGCCCCAGCATTTT.

This clonotype was recorded many times. The chain joins TRBV7-2 to TRBJ2-7, with 7 bases identical to TRBD2. The CDR3 totals 16 residues. V shed 4 bases, J shed 0 bases, and the junction held 9 bases outside the gene matches. CDR1 is SGHTA, CDR2 FQGNSA, per germline. CDR3 in amino acids: CASSSVAGVRSYEQYF. CDR3 coding DNA: TGTGCCAGCAGCTCCGTAGCGGGCGTTCGCTCCTACGAGCAGTACTTC.

This clonotype was detected once. An end of the junction does not agree with germline; a read error may underlie this. V usage is TRBV12-3 or TRBV12-4 and J usage is TRBJ2-3, with 8 positions matching TRBD1. There are 12 residues in the CDR3. CDR3 DNA: TGTGCCAGCAGGCCCCGGGACAGGTTGCAGGATTTT. Translation: CASRPRDRLQDF.

J is TRBJ2-1 and V is TRBV14; D is possibly TRBD2 (6 bases). CDR3 size: 14 residues. V lost 0 bases, J lost 9 bases, and 12 bases lay in between. Germline loops: CDR1 SGHDN, CDR2 FVKESK. CDR3: CASSQDNKEGEQFF. The DNA of the CDR3 is TGTGCCAGCAGCCAAGATAATAAGGAGGGTGAGCAGTTCTTC.

The chain links TRBV28 to TRBJ2-2; a possible D gene is TRBD2 (5 bases). V was shortened by 10 bases and J by 6 bases, with 18 bases between the two germline ends. CDR1 and CDR2 from the germline V gene are MDHEN and SYDVKM. This CDR3 has 14 amino acids. CDR3 nucleotides: TGTGCCACCTCCAGTTTCCGGGGAGCCGGGGAGCTGTTTTTT. Protein product: CATSSFRGAGELFF.

This clonotype was counted a few times. The chain has TRBV19 and TRBJ1-5; D call uncertain. CDR3 length equals 13 residues. Looked up from germline, CDR1 is LNHDA and CDR2 is SQIVND (reference sequence). V lost 4 bases, J lost 5 bases, and 9 bases lay in between. The chain's CDR3 is CASSSAGDQPQHF. Written as DNA, the CDR3 is TGTGCCAGTAGTAGCGCTGGGGATCAGCCCCAGCATTTT.

The chain employs TRBV7-8 and TRBJ2-7; TRBD2 is a possible D gene (5 bases). The V gene's germline CDR1 is SGHVS and CDR2 FQNEAQ. This CDR3 is 20 amino acids long. V was pared by 1 base and J by 0 bases, with 25 bases between. Here the CDR3 reads CASSLVSGSIGSVSSYEQYF. As DNA, the CDR3 is TGTGCCAGCAGCTTAGTCTCTGGCTCTATCGGTAGCGTGAGCTCCTACGAGCAGTACTTC.

Only a few counts were recorded for this clonotype. The rearrangement joins TRBV12-3 or TRBV12-4 to TRBJ1-3; the D is unclear. The CDR3 extends over 13 amino acids. The ends were cut back, 3 bases at V and 4 bases at J, with 7 bases in the middle. CDR3 sequence (DNA): TGTGCCAGCAGTTTTTCTGGCGGAAACACCATATATTTT. It specifies CASSFSGGNTIYF.

This chain joins TRBV12-3 or TRBV12-4 and TRBJ1-6; D is undetermined. There are 12 residues in the CDR3. Trimming stripped 7 bases from V and 7 bases from J, with 8 bases between. CDR3 residues: CASKLQNSPLHF. DNA for the CDR3: TGTGCCAGCAAACTTCAGAATTCACCCCTCCACTTT.

This sequence joins TRBV15 and TRBJ2-4; D is perhaps TRBD2 (5 bases). The V gene's germline CDR1 is LNHNV and CDR2 YYDKDF (reference sequence). The CDR3 is 15 residues long. V was shortened by 2 bases and J by 3 bases, with 11 bases between the two germline ends. In DNA, the CDR3 is TGTGCCACCAGCAGACTCGCCGGGAACAAAAACATTCAGTACTTC. Protein: CATSRLAGNKNIQYF.

On this clonotype itself: The CDR3 carries no conserved terminal phenylalanine or tryptophan, so it likely arises from a read error. The rearrangement links TRBV7-9 to TRBJ2-1; D uncertain. The germline V gene encodes CDR1 SEHNR and CDR2 FQNEAQ (reference sequence). This CDR3 contains 17 residues. Deletions cut 1 base from V and 5 bases from J, with 18 bases between. The DNA of the CDR3 is TGTGCCAGCAGCTTAGACCCTCGGCAGGTGCAAAACAATGAGCAGTTCTTA. Encoded protein: CASSLDPRQVQNNEQFL.

Concerning this clonotype itself: The junction departs from germline at one end; a sequencing error may be responsible. The chain couples TRBV28 to TRBJ2-1; no definite D call. CDR3 length: 15 residues. Germline V lookup: CDR1 MDHEN, CDR2 SYDVKM. CDR3 sequence reads: CPSSFAGRSYNEQFF. Here the CDR3 DNA reads TGTCCCAGCAGTTTCGCAGGTCGGTCCTACAATGAGCAGTTCTTC.

As to this clonotype: The junction does not match germline at one end; this may be a read error. The rearrangement uses TRBV6-4 and TRBJ2-1; D is unresolved. CDR3 length: 13 amino acids. Germline lookup yields CDR1 MRHNA and CDR2 SNTAGT. The CDR3 nucleotides are TGTACCAGCAGGAGTTCCTCCTACAATGAGCAGTTCTTC. It codes for CTSRSSSYNEQFF.

This clonotype was detected once. The missing conserved phenylalanine or tryptophan at the end of this CDR3 makes a read error likely. V and J are TRBV27 and TRBJ2-4, with TRBD1 matching over 9 bases. There are 15 residues in the CDR3. Germline trimming cut 2 bases from V and 4 bases from J; bases unmatched to any gene: 3. Germline-derived CDR1 and CDR2 are MNHEY and SMNVEV (reference sequence). CDR3 sequence: CASSLSGTGKNIQYC. Written as DNA, the CDR3 is TGTGCCAGCAGTTTAAGTGGGACAGGGAAAAACATTCAGTACTGC.

The chain couples TRBV29-1 to TRBJ2-1; TRBD2 aligns across 7 bases. This CDR3 region has 15 residues. The junction had 10 bases not matched to a gene; V was cut back by 6 bases and J by 2 bases. In germline, CDR1 is SQVTM, CDR2 ANQGSEA. This chain's CDR3 is CSVGRGSGPYNEQFF. The DNA of the CDR3 is TGCAGCGTCGGCCGCGGGAGCGGACCCTACAATGAGCAGTTCTTC.

This clonotype was found a few times. V is TRBV28 and J is TRBJ2-1; TRBD2 matches 11 bases. The CDR3 totals 18 residues. The V segment lost 6 bases and the J segment 3 bases; nucleotides outside the gene matches: 13. Per germline, CDR1 MDHEN and CDR2 SYDVKM. The CDR3 sequence: CASSNPLAGGPFYNEQFF. The CDR3 bases are TGTGCCAGCAGCAATCCTTTAGCGGGAGGGCCTTTCTACAATGAGCAGTTCTTC.